This TCR beta chain was identified during a study of T cell changes during pregnancy in multiple sclerosis. Profiled with immunoSEQ multiplex PCR; TCRdb holds only in-frame clones, not every one. The sample carries around 70,000 clones, about nine tenths recorded once. Germline lookup yields CDR1 SGHTA and CDR2 FQGNSA. The ends lost 5 bases at V and 5 bases at J; junction bases unmatched: 8. The CDR3 is made up of 15 amino acids. The source of this sequence is a female donor with multiple sclerosis, enrolled in a pregnancy study. J is TRBJ1-2 and V is TRBV7-2; TRBD1 matches at 10 bases. This sample comprised peripheral blood, obtained in the third trimester of pregnancy. CDR3: CASSPKTGGGYGYTF. CDR3 DNA: TGTGCCAGCAGCCCCAAGACAGGGGGCGGGTATGGCTACACCTTC.